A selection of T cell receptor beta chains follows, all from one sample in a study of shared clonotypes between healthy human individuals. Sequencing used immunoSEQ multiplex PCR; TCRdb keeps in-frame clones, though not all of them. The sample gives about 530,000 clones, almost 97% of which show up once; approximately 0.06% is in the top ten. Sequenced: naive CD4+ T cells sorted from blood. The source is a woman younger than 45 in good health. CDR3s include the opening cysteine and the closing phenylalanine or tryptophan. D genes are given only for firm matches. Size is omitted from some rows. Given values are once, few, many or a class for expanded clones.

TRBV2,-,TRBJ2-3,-,CASRAQGDTQYF,TGTGCCAGCAGAGCACAAGGAGATACGCAGTATTTT
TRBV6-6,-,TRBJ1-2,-,CASTQVDYYGYTF,TGTGCCAGCACCCAGGTCGATTACTATGGCTACACCTTC
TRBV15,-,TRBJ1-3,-,CATSRDINTIYF,TGTGCCACCAGCAGAGATATAAACACCATATATTTT
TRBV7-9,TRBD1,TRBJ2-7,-,CASSLEGDRSYEQYF,TGTGCCAGCAGCTTAGAAGGGGACAGGAGTTACGAGCAGTACTTC
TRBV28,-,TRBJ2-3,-,CASSLGLIVTDTQYF,TGTGCCAGCAGTTTAGGGTTAATTGTCACAGATACGCAGTATTTT
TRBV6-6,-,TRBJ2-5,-,CASRPTPMRETQYF,TGTGCCAGCAGACCGACTCCTATGAGGGAGACCCAGTACTTC
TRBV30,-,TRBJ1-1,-,CAWSRETQNTEAFF,TGTGCCTGGAGTCGCGAAACACAGAACACTGAAGCTTTCTTT
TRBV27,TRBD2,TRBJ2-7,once,CASRRAGGPKYEQYF,TGTGCCAGCAGGCGAGCGGGAGGGCCCAAGTACGAGCAGTACTTC
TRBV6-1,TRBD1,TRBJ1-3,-,CASSEIQGADRNTIYF,TGTGCCAGCAGCGAAATACAGGGGGCAGATAGAAACACCATATATTTT
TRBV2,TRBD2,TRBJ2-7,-,CASRAAYSGSFYEQYF,TGTGCCAGCAGAGCCGCATATAGCGGGAGTTTCTACGAGCAGTACTTC
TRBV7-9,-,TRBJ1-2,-,CASSLGVKSYTF,TGTGCCAGCAGCTTAGGCGTAAAAAGCTACACCTTC
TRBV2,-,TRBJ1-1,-,CASSRELRGQTEAFF,TGTGCCAGCAGTCGCGAACTCAGGGGTCAGACTGAAGCTTTCTTT
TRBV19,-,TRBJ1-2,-,CASSKISAGLDYGYTF,TGTGCCAGTAGTAAAATCTCGGCAGGGCTGGACTATGGCTACACCTTC
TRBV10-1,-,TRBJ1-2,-,CASSDGGDYGYTF,TGCGCCAGCAGTGACGGGGGGGACTATGGCTACACCTTC
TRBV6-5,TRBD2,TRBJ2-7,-,CASGKAGVYEQYF,TGTGCCAGCGGGAAAGCGGGAGTCTACGAGCAGTACTTC
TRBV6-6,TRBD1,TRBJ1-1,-,CASRTSGQGNTEAFF,TGTGCCAGCAGAACTTCGGGACAGGGTAACACTGAAGCTTTCTTT
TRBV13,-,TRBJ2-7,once,CASSSRQTVPYEQYF,TGTGCCAGCAGCTCAAGACAGACGGTGCCCTACGAGCAGTACTTC
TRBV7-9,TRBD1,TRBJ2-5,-,CASSLVRDRWRETQYF,TGTGCCAGCAGCTTAGTTCGGGACAGGTGGCGAGAGACCCAGTACTTC
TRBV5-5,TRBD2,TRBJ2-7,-,CASSLVLLAGDREQYF,TGTGCCAGCAGCTTGGTGTTGCTAGCGGGAGATAGGGAGCAGTACTTC
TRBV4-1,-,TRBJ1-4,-,CASSPTSLGIEKLFF,TGCGCCAGCAGCCCAACATCACTCGGGATCGAAAAACTGTTTTTT
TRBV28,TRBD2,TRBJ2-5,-,CASSSTQTSGRVRTQYF,TGTGCCAGCAGTTCCACTCAGACTAGCGGGAGGGTCAGGACCCAGTACTTC
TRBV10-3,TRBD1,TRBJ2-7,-,CAISPGTGAYEQYF,TGTGCCATCAGCCCCGGGACAGGAGCCTACGAGCAGTACTTC
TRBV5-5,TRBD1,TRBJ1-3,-,CASSLPREGAGGNTIYF,TGTGCCAGCAGCTTGCCACGGGAGGGGGCAGGTGGAAACACCATATATTTT
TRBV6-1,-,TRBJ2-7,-,CASSPRRALHNEQYF,TGTGCCAGCAGCCCAAGAAGGGCTTTGCACAACGAGCAGTACTTC
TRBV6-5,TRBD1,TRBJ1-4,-,CASSPNRGNEKLFF,TGTGCCAGCAGCCCGAACAGGGGTAATGAAAAACTGTTTTTT
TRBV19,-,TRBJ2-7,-,CASNRDGVSYEQYF,TGTGCCAGTAACCGGGACGGGGTAAGCTACGAGCAGTACTTC
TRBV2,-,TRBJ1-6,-,CASSGQGPSPLHF,TGTGCCAGCAGTGGGCAGGGCCCTTCACCCCTCCACTTT
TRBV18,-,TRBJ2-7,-,CASSPTQGGYEQYF,TGTGCCAGCTCACCAACCCAGGGTGGTTACGAGCAGTACTTC